This record concerns one T cell receptor beta chain sequence. This entry comes from a study of blood T cell repertoires in COVID-19. Study overall: Samples representing acute and convalescent COVID-19 were sourced from the United States, Italy and Spain.

The CDR3 is 15 amino acids. CDR1 and CDR2 from the germline V gene are SGHNT and YENEEA. Trimming at V came to 5 bases and at J to 7 bases, leaving 6 bases not matched to a gene. Source study methods: Amplification of reference gene primers was used by the study to estimate nucleated cell counts. The repertoire was sequenced with immunoSEQ multiplex PCR; TCRdb's copy has only in-frame clones and lacks some. The V and J calls and clone size were taken over from that table, and D and trimming were inferred from the DNA. The table includes about 130,000 clones, around 86% detected once. The V gene is TRBV11-3, the J gene TRBJ2-1, with 12 positions matching TRBD2. The source is a woman aged 50 to 60 who had recovered from COVID-19. The specimen sequenced was peripheral blood. CDR3 region: CASSPLAGGRNEQFF. In DNA, the CDR3 is TGTGCCAGCAGCCCGCTAGCGGGAGGGAGGAATGAGCAGTTCTTC.